This T cell receptor beta chain was profiled in a study of human T cells and chemical hapten exposure. In TCRdb, the RACE reads were re-called with MiXCR into one record per CDR3 protein. This table has 150,000 to 200,000 distinct CDR3 sequences, roughly 15% appearing once. Trimming removed 3 bases at V and 0 bases at J, with 9 bases between. Germline V gene data show CDR1 as KGHSH and CDR2 as LQKENI. There are 15 residues in the CDR3. The time point: patch test 1, 2 weeks after DPC sensitization. Regarding treatment: therapeutic diphenylcyclopropenone sensitization with weekly scalp DPC. Extraction of total RNA was performed on unfractionated whole blood.

The chain is built from TRBV18 and TRBJ1-3; no definite D call. The receptor was isolated from a woman in her twenties or thirties with alopecia areata. Some clones in this sample may be carry-over from other donors' samples. The material sequenced was whole blood, taken in connection with sensitization to the hapten diphenylcyclopropenone (DPC). The DNA for the CDR3 is TGTGCCAGCTCACCTGCCGGGATCTCTGGAAACACCATATATTTT. Its translation is CASSPAGISGNTIYF.